Shown below are 2 T cell receptor beta chains from a single sample sequenced in a study of CD8+ T cells in alopecia areata. cDNA prepared by RNA extraction and subsequent reverse transcription served as the template for sequencing. TCRdb keeps only in-frame clones here, not all; method: immunoSEQ multiplex PCR. The data contain hundreds of thousands of clones, about two thirds of them singletons. Source: CD4+ T cells sorted from blood, taken at week 0. These receptors all stem from a human donor with alopecia areata.

The chain carries TRBV5-1 and TRBJ1-6; D is uncertain. The CDR3 consists of 14 residues. V lost 0 bases and J lost 9, with 10 bases in between. Germline CDR1 SGHRS, CDR2 YFSETQ. The CDR3 DNA sequence: TGCGCCAGCAGCTTGGATCAATGGGGTTCACCCCTCCACTTT. As protein: CASSLDQWGSPLHF.

Only one count was recorded for this clone. This chain links TRBV7-9 with TRBJ2-1; D might be TRBD1 (5 bases). The V end lost 2 bases, the J end lost 9 bases, and 8 bases lay between the germline ends. The CDR3 loop spans 12 amino acids. The germline CDR1 and CDR2 sequences are SEHNR and FQNEAQ (reference sequence). The CDR3 region has the DNA TGTGCCAGCAGCTTACTCAGGGCTGAGCAGTTCTTC. Translation gives CASSLLRAEQFF.